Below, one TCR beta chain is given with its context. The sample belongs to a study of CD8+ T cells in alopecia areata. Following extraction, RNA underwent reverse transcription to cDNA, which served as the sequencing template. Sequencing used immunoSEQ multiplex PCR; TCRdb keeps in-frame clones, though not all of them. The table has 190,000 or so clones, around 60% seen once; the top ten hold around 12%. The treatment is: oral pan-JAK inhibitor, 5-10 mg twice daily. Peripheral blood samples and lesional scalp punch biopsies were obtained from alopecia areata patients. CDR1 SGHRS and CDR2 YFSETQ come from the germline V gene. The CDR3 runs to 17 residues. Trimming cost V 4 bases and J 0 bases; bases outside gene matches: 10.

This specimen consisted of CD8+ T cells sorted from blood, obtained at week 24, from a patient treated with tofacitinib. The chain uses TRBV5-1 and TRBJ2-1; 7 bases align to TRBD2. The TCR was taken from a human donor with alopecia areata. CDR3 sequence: CASSVRLTGGSYNEQFF. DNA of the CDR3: TGCGCCAGCAGCGTACGGTTGACGGGGGGCTCCTACAATGAGCAGTTCTTC.